This is a list of T cell receptor beta chains from one sample in a study of Graves' ophthalmopathy and Graves' hyperthyroidism. One entry per CDR3 protein results from TCRdb running MiXCR on the multiplex PCR reads. The sample has 300,000 to 350,000 distinct CDR3 sequences; under 20% are singletons. Source material: peripheral blood. All receptors come from an adult man with Graves' ophthalmopathy. Each CDR3 is given with its conserved first and last residue. A D gene is named only where the DNA matches it firmly. Size tells how often a clone was seen (once, few, many) or the class of an expanded clone, and some rows leave it out.

>many|TRBV9|TRBJ2-7|.
TGTGCCAGCAGCGTAGACAGCAGGGTGGGCGAGCAGTACTTC
CASSVDSRVGEQYF
>many|TRBV28|TRBJ2-2|TRBD2
TGTGCCAGCACGGCGGGGGGCCTGACCGGGGAGCTGTTTTTT
CASTAGGLTGELFF
>.|TRBV11-1|TRBJ2-5|.
TGTGCCAGCAGCGGTGCGGAAGAGACCCAGTACTTC
CASSGAEETQYF
>many|TRBV6-1|TRBJ1-1|.
TGTGCCAGCAGTGAATGGCCGACGATGAACACTGAAGCTTTCTTT
CASSEWPTMNTEAFF
>many|TRBV24-1|TRBJ2-2|.
TGTGCCACCAGTGGACAGTACACCGGGGAGCTGTTTTTT
CATSGQYTGELFF
>many|TRBV2|TRBJ2-7|TRBD1
TGTGCCAGCAATTCACCTCACAGGGGGCGCATCCACGAGCAGTACTTC
CASNSPHRGRIHEQYF
>many|TRBV6-1|TRBJ2-7|.
TGTGCCAGCAGTCAAGATTTCAGCTCCTACGAGCAGTACTTC
CASSQDFSSYEQYF
>.|TRBV20-1|TRBJ1-5|.
TGCAGTGCTAGACCCTCCCGGGGTCAGCCCCAGCATTTT
CSARPSRGQPQHF
>many|TRBV20-1|TRBJ2-1|TRBD2
TGCAGTGCTAGGACCCCTAGCGGGGGGGCCGGCGACAATGAGCAGTTCTTC
CSARTPSGGAGDNEQFF
>many|TRBV12-3/TRBV12-4|TRBJ1-6|.
TGTGCCAGCAGTTTTATGGGCGCGCGAAATTCACCCCTCCACTTT
CASSFMGARNSPLHF
>many|TRBV20-1|TRBJ2-5|.
TGCAGTGCTAGGAACATGGGGGCACAAGAGACCCAGTACTTC
CSARNMGAQETQYF
>many|TRBV12-3/TRBV12-4|TRBJ1-4|.
TGTGCCAGCAGTCGACCTCCGGAGGATGAAAAACTGTTTTTT
CASSRPPEDEKLFF
>few|TRBV20-1|TRBJ1-2|TRBD1
TGCAGTGCTAGGAAACCGGCACAGGGGATTGCGGGCTACAGCTTC
CSARKPAQGIAGYSF
>.|TRBV12-3/TRBV12-4|TRBJ2-5|.
TGTGCCAGCAGTTTTAGTCCGGCTCAGACCCAGTACTTC
CASSFSPAQTQYF
>many|TRBV12-3/TRBV12-4|TRBJ1-5|.
TGTGCCAGCAGTCCCGATTTTGGCAATCAGCCCCAGCATTTT
CASSPDFGNQPQHF
>.|TRBV12-3/TRBV12-4|TRBJ1-2|TRBD1
TGTGCCAGCAGTCAGGACAGGGGGCAAGGCTACACCTTC
CASSQDRGQGYTF
>many|TRBV12-3/TRBV12-4|TRBJ2-4|.
TGTGCCAGCAGTTTAGGTGCCCTAGCCAAAAACATTCAGTACTTC
CASSLGALAKNIQYF
>many|TRBV11-2|TRBJ2-5|.
TGTGCCAGCAGCTTCAGGGGGGAGCAAGAGACCCAGTACTTC
CASSFRGEQETQYF
>many|TRBV7-3|TRBJ2-5|.
TGTGCCAGCAGCCCCCACGTGAACCAAGAGACCCAGTACTTC
CASSPHVNQETQYF
>many|TRBV5-1|TRBJ2-2|TRBD2
TGCGCCAGCAGCTTTAGCGGGGTGAACACCGGGGAGCTGTTTTTT
CASSFSGVNTGELFF
>many|TRBV5-1|TRBJ2-5|.
TGCGCCAGCAGCCGCATGAGAGCGTGGGAGACCCAGTACTTC
CASSRMRAWETQYF
>many|TRBV20-1|TRBJ2-7|.
TGCAGTGCTCCGGAAACGCGGCAGGAGATACCCGAGCAGTACTTC
CSAPETRQEIPEQYF
>.|TRBV7-6|TRBJ2-7|TRBD2
TGTGCCAGCAGCTCCCGACGGGCGGGAGGTGGATCCTACGAGCAGTACTTC
CASSSRRAGGGSYEQYF
>many|TRBV6-1|TRBJ2-2|.
TGTGCCAGCAGGGAGAGCCCCCCCACGCTCACCGGGGAGCTGTTTTTT
CASRESPPTLTGELFF
>many|TRBV11-2|TRBJ1-1|TRBD1
TGTGCCAGCAGCTCAACCGGGACAGTAATGAACACTGAAGCTTTCTTT
CASSSTGTVMNTEAFF
>many|TRBV20-1|TRBJ1-1|.
TGCAGTGCTAGACGCGGGGAGGTGAACACTGAAGCTTTCTTT
CSARRGEVNTEAFF
>many|TRBV5-1|TRBJ2-5|TRBD2
TGCGCCAGCAGCTTGGCCGGGACTAGCGGAGCCCAAGAGACCCAGTACTTC
CASSLAGTSGAQETQYF
>few|TRBV6-1|TRBJ2-7|.
TGTGCCAGCAGTGCTATTAACGAGCAGTACTTC
CASSAINEQYF
>many|TRBV7-9|TRBJ1-2|.
TGTGCCAGCAGCTTGGGGGCCAATGGCTACACCTTC
CASSLGANGYTF
>many|TRBV6-2/TRBV6-3|TRBJ2-7|.
TGTGCCACGTATACGGGCAGAATTACCAACGAGCAGTACTTC
CATYTGRITNEQYF
>many|TRBV28|TRBJ2-7|.
TGTGCCAGCAGTTTATCGGCCAGGGGGGACGAGCAGTACTTC
CASSLSARGDEQYF
>many|TRBV6-1|TRBJ1-2|.
TGTGCCAGCAGTGATTATGGGAACTATGGCTACACCTTC
CASSDYGNYGYTF
>many|TRBV2|TRBJ2-2|.
TGTGCCAGCAGTGCGTCCAGAGCGAACACCGGGGAGCTGTTTTTT
CASSASRANTGELFF
>many|TRBV30|TRBJ1-1|TRBD1
TGTGCCTGGAGTGTACAGGGGGACAGTAAAGCTTTCTTT
CAWSVQGDSKAFF
>many|TRBV27|TRBJ1-1|.
TGTGCCAGCAGTTTACTCGGGGGTGGGACTGAAGCTTTCTTT
CASSLLGGGTEAFF
>.|TRBV11-1|TRBJ2-7|TRBD1
TGTGCCAGCAGCTTATCTCTGACAGGGGAGGCCTACGAGCAGTACTTC
CASSLSLTGEAYEQYF
>many|TRBV20-1|TRBJ2-5|TRBD2
TGTAGTGCTGCCGCCGGGACTAGCGGTCTTGGGACCCAGTACTTC
CSAAAGTSGLGTQYF
>.|TRBV12-3/TRBV12-4|TRBJ2-7|.
TGTGCCAGCAGTTTTAGCGGTCTGGGGACCTACGAGCAGTACTTC
CASSFSGLGTYEQYF
>many|TRBV7-3|TRBJ2-5|TRBD2
TGTGCCAGCAGCTTGTCGGGAGGGAGGGAGACCCAGTACTTC
CASSLSGGRETQYF
>many|TRBV19|TRBJ1-1|.
TGTGCCAGTAGTGCTCAACAGGACCTGAACACTGAAGCTTTCTTT
CASSAQQDLNTEAFF